The source of this T cell receptor (beta chain) is a study of blood T cell repertoires in COVID-19 (TCRdb year 2020). For context, the study as a whole: Samples from collaborators originated in the United States, Italy and Spain and spanned both the acute and convalescent phases of COVID-19. The prospective study material was composed of cDNA or gDNA derived from T cells, B-cell-depleted T cells, or PBMCs. The dataset comprised deeply sampled blood TCRbeta repertoires from subjects exposed to, actively infected with, or recovered from COVID-19. The repertoires were made available in a free public database intended to serve as a resource for research on the immune response to SARS-CoV-2. The samples were drawn from two sources: the first 160 participants of the ongoing ImmuneRACE study, and 1,200 or so subjects contributed by 6 global collaborators. A de-identified subject ID, COVID-19 status, age in years and sex were almost always included in the sample metadata. HLA class I and class II types, where available, came from metadata supplied by the sample provider rather than from assay-based typing. Study-level results and caveats: Clinical and demographic metadata were provided uncurated, with the amount varying by source and participant.

In Seattle, one collaborating source enrolled patients while the infection was active and tracked those patients longitudinally over the course of disease. Collaborating institutions collected whole blood in K2EDTA tubes following their own protocols. For TCRbeta analysis, collaborator samples were shipped as frozen whole blood, as isolated PBMCs, or as DNA extracted from either sample type. The table lists this clone with a few counts. The antigen it binds to is not known. Per-nucleotide qualities are absent, and no much larger clonotype sits a single base away. TCRbeta CDR3 regions were amplified from genomic DNA by means of the immunoSEQ Assay, a bias-controlled multiplex PCR. Concerning the study's data processing: Within the assay, amplification of reference gene primers was used to estimate how many nucleated cells each sample contained. To quantify the absolute abundance of each unique TCRbeta CDR3 rearrangement, sequence reads were collapsed and filtered. Productive Simpson clonality was computed per sample as the square root of Simpson's diversity index over productive rearrangements. What TCRdb holds here is the immuneACCESS table cut down to in-frame rearrangements. Part of the clones is not present; checked against another copy, under half of the missing clones reflect an unresolved V gene, and the others are unexplained. The V and J calls and the clone size are those of that table, but D and trimming were determined from the DNA. Within this sample are 200,000 to 250,000 clones, with under 90% of them counted one time only. 7.8% of the sample goes to the ten largest clones.

Sequenced material: peripheral blood. The TCR originated in a woman of 80 years or more with COVID-19, enrolled during active disease.

The nucleotide sequence is given as TGTGCCAGTAGTATAGACCTCACTCCCCTCGCGGATACGCAGTATTTT. It translates to CASSIDLTPLADTQYF. The chain is assembled from TRBV19 and TRBJ2-3; the D gene is unclear. From the cysteine through the phenylalanine, the CDR3 covers 16 amino acids. CDR3 DNA only is kept here, 48 bases in frame from base 1. The V and J ends are trimmed by 0 bases and 6 bases, leaving 16 bases between them. Based on the germline V gene (reference sequence), the CDR1 and CDR2 sequences are LNHDA and SQIVND.